A single sample is the source of the 28 T cell receptor beta chains below, sequenced in a study of blood T cell repertoires in COVID-19. Using immunoSEQ multiplex PCR, the repertoire was profiled, and TCRdb retains in-frame clones only, with some absent. The sample lists about 100,000 clones; around nine tenths were seen once. Sequenced: peripheral blood. Receptors were obtained from a human donor in a cohort sampled during active COVID-19.

The J gene is TRBJ2-3, the V gene TRBV20-1; no reliable D call. The ends were cut back, 3 bases at V and 0 bases at J, with 7 bases in the middle. The CDR3 length is 13 residues. Germline V gene sequence: CDR1 DFQATT, CDR2 SNEGSKA (reference sequence). The CDR3 reads CSASILSTDTQYF. The CDR3 DNA is TGCAGTGCTAGTATCCTTAGCACAGATACGCAGTATTTT.

The V call is TRBV28, the J call TRBJ1-2, with D maybe TRBD1 (5 bases). The germline V and J ends were trimmed by 7 bases and 5 bases, with 14 bases remaining between them. CDR1 and CDR2 from the germline V gene are MDHEN and SYDVKM. The length of the CDR3 is 13 residues. The CDR3, as DNA: TGTGCCAGCACCTCCGGGGGTCGGTATGGCTACACCTTC. This gives the protein CASTSGGRYGYTF.

The V call is TRBV19, the J call TRBJ1-6; D is unresolved. Germline CDR1 reads LNHDA; CDR2 reads SQIVND (reference sequence). The CDR3 is made up of 13 amino acids. V was cut by 6 bases and J by 7 bases, with 10 bases left in between. CDR3 bases: TGTGCCAGTAGGGGCGACATGAATTCACCCCTCCACTTT. It codes for CASRGDMNSPLHF.

This clone was seen a few times. This chain joins TRBV18 and TRBJ2-1; possible D gene TRBD2, 6 bases. This CDR3 region has 15 residues. Looked up from germline, CDR1 is KGHSH and CDR2 is LQKENI. Trimming removed 0 bases from V and 6 bases from J, with 12 bases in between. For the CDR3, the DNA is TGTGCCAGCTCACCACCGTCCGGGAGCCTCAATGAGCAGTTCTTC. Amino acids: CASSPPSGSLNEQFF.

The CDR3 is CASSLDVRLNTEAFF. In nucleotides, the CDR3 is TGTGCCAGCAGCTTAGATGTCAGGCTGAACACTGAAGCTTTCTTT. The chain is built from TRBV7-2 and TRBJ1-1, with D hard to call. The CDR3 has 15 residues. V lost 1 base and J 0 bases, leaving 9 bases between the germline ends. CDR1 and CDR2 from the germline V gene are SGHTA and FQGNSA. Based on the CDR3 plus reference TRBV7-2 and TRBJ1-1, the full variable domain is GAGVSQSPSNKVTEKGKDVELRCDPISGHTALYWYRQSLGQGLEFLIYFQGNSAPDKSGLPSDRFSAERTGGSVSTLTIQRTQQEDSAVYLCASSLDVRLNTEAFFGQGTRLTVV.

This chain joins TRBV15 and TRBJ2-5; possibly TRBD2 for D (5 bases). The CDR3 contains 16 residues. With 6 bases removed from V and 1 base from J, the gap between germline ends came to 18 bases. CDR1 LNHNV and CDR2 YYDKDF come from the germline V gene (reference sequence). The CDR3 DNA reads TGTGCCACCAGACGAACGGGGTTTGGAGTCCAAGAGACCCAGTACTTC. Protein product: CATRRTGFGVQETQYF.

The genes are TRBV5-1 and TRBJ1-5; TRBD1 might be the D (5 bases). V was shortened by 2 bases and J by 1 base, with 7 bases between the two germline ends. This CDR3 is built from 14 residues. The V gene's germline CDR1 is SGHRS and CDR2 YFSETQ. The CDR3 here is CASSLSGSNQPQHF. The CDR3 DNA sequence: TGCGCCAGCAGCTTATCAGGGAGCAATCAGCCCCAGCATTTT.

The chain joins TRBV3-1 (or the pseudogene TRBV3-2) to TRBJ1-2, with D perhaps TRBD1 (6 bases). The ends were cut back, 3 bases at V and 5 bases at J, with 13 bases in the middle. Germline assignment: CDR1 LGHDT and CDR2 YNNKEL (reference sequence). This CDR3 spans 14 amino acids. This CDR3 is CASSQGHQGYGYTF. Here the CDR3 DNA reads TGTGCCAGCAGCCAGGGACACCAGGGATATGGCTACACCTTC.

J is TRBJ2-7 and V is TRBV2; TRBD1 is a possible D gene (6 bases). Germline CDR1 reads SNHLY; CDR2 reads FYNNEI. Trimming stripped 8 bases from V and 2 bases from J, with 10 bases between. The CDR3 contains 12 residues. This CDR3 is CASGQTPYEQYF. In nucleotides, the CDR3 is TGTGCCAGCGGACAGACACCCTACGAGCAGTACTTC.

The chain uses TRBV9 and TRBJ2-2, with 7 bases that match TRBD2. The germline CDR1 and CDR2 sequences are SGDLS and YYNGEE. The CDR3 runs to 16 residues. The V segment lost 0 bases and the J segment 5 bases; nucleotides outside the gene matches: 7. CDR3 amino acids: CASSVGGAGRTGELFF. In DNA form, the CDR3 reads TGTGCCAGCAGCGTAGGGGGAGCGGGGAGGACCGGGGAGCTGTTTTTT.

The chain couples TRBV27 to TRBJ2-7; 9 bases line up with TRBD1. Germline values: CDR1 MNHEY, CDR2 SMNVEV (reference sequence). This CDR3 spans 15 amino acids. V lost 3 bases and J lost 2; bases outside the gene matches: 5. The DNA for the CDR3 is TGTGCCAGCAGTTTCTCCGGGACAGGGACCTACGAGCAGTACTTC. It codes for CASSFSGTGTYEQYF.

The V and J genes are TRBV25-1 and TRBJ1-1; 8 bases align to TRBD1. The CDR3 length is 13 residues. With 4 bases clipped from V and 4 bases from J, the junction kept 2 bases outside the gene matches. Per germline, CDR1 MGHDK and CDR2 SYGVNS. CDR3 nucleotide sequence: TGTGCCAGCAGTGGGACAGGGAGCACTGAAGCTTTCTTT. It encodes CASSGTGSTEAFF. Based on the CDR3 plus reference TRBV25-1 and TRBJ1-1, the full variable domain is EADIYQTPRYLVIGTGKKITLECSQTMGHDKMYWYQQDPGMELHLIHYSYGVNSTEKGDLSSESTVSRIRTEHFPLTLESARPSHTSQYLCASSGTGSTEAFFGQGTRLTVV.

This clone was seen only once. V usage is TRBV28 and J usage is TRBJ2-7; perhaps TRBD2 as D (6 bases). Trimming cost V 4 bases and J 4 bases, with 20 bases left between them. Germline values: CDR1 MDHEN, CDR2 SYDVKM. CDR3 length: 16 residues. The CDR3 DNA reads as TGTGCCAGCAGTTGTACGAAACAGGCGGGGACGTACGAGCAGTACTTC. Protein product: CASSCTKQAGTYEQYF.

The chain is built from TRBV6-2 or TRBV6-3 and TRBJ2-1; 11 positions agree with TRBD2. CDR1 is MNHEY, CDR2 SVGEGT, per germline. The CDR3 is 15 residues long. J was trimmed by 4 bases and V by 4 bases; bases with no gene match: 3. CDR3 sequence reads: CASSSSGGPYNEQFF. CDR3 coding DNA: TGTGCCAGCAGTTCTAGCGGGGGGCCTTACAATGAGCAGTTCTTC.

With respect to this clone: Other DNA variants within this sample encode the same CDR3. The chain has TRBV15 and TRBJ1-1; TRBD1 matches 9 bases. Germline CDR1 LNHNV, CDR2 YYDKDF (reference sequence). V trimming: 1 base; J trimming: 2 bases; junction bases outside the gene matches: 2. The CDR3 loop spans 15 amino acids. The CDR3 spells CATSRGGQGNTEAFF. Here the CDR3 DNA reads TGTGCCACCAGCAGAGGGGGACAGGGAAACACTGAAGCTTTCTTT.

The chain has TRBV7-7 and TRBJ2-3; the match to TRBD1 covers 11 bases. The CDR3 spans 15 residues. Germline V gives CDR1 SSHAT, CDR2 FNYEAQ (reference sequence). The junction had 6 bases not matched to a gene; V was cut back by 5 bases and J by 5 bases. The chain's CDR3 is CASSSGTGGLDTQYF. CDR3 DNA sequence: TGTGCCAGCAGCAGCGGGACAGGGGGTTTAGATACGCAGTATTTT.

This clone was recorded only once. The chain recombines TRBV7-2 with TRBJ2-7, with 7 positions matching TRBD1. V lost 4 bases to trimming and J lost 5 bases; unmatched junction nucleotides: 8. Germline V lookup: CDR1 SGHTA, CDR2 FQGNSA. This CDR3 is 14 amino acids long. The CDR3 reads CASSSERGLDEQYF. CDR3 nucleotides: TGTGCCAGCAGCTCAGAGAGGGGGCTGGACGAGCAGTACTTC.

The V and J genes are TRBV11-1 and TRBJ2-7; TRBD2 might be the D (5 bases). CDR3 length equals 12 residues. CDR1 and CDR2 (germline): SGHAT, FQDESV (reference sequence). The V and J ends lost 5 bases and 7 bases respectively, with 12 bases between them. This CDR3 reads CASSPRGWEQYF. Written as DNA, the CDR3 is TGTGCCAGCAGCCCCCGCGGGTGGGAGCAGTACTTC.

The CDR3 DNA sequence: TGCGCCAGCAGTTTGACTAGCGGGAGTCAGGGGCAGTTCTTC. It is translated as CASSLTSGSQGQFF. The chain couples TRBV10-1 to TRBJ2-1, with 12 bases lining up with TRBD2. CDR1 WNHNN and CDR2 SYGVQD come from the germline V gene (reference sequence). The CDR3 runs to 14 residues. V shed 5 bases and J 12 bases; nucleotides not matched to a gene: 8.

CDR3 nucleotides: TGTGCCAGCAGCCAATCTCCTACTAGCGCCAATGAGCAGTTCTTC. Its protein is CASSQSPTSANEQFF. V and J are TRBV3-1 (or the pseudogene TRBV3-2) and TRBJ2-1, with 7 bases identical to TRBD2. With V trimmed by 2 bases and J by 6 bases, 7 bases remained unmatched. CDR3 length equals 15 residues. CDR1 and CDR2 from the germline V gene are LGHDT and YNNKEL (reference sequence).

This chain connects TRBV6-5 to TRBJ1-2, with TRBD1 matching 10 bases. Trimming took 2 bases from V and 5 from J; bases not matched to a gene: 5. The length of the CDR3 is 15 residues. Germline-derived CDR1 and CDR2 are MNHEY and SVGAGI. The CDR3: CASSYTPGQGYGYTF. CDR3 nucleotide sequence: TGTGCCAGCAGTTACACGCCGGGACAGGGGTATGGCTACACCTTC.

The rearrangement uses TRBV28 and TRBJ2-7; 9 bases align to TRBD2. J gave up 2 bases and V 2 bases, and 13 bases lay outside the gene matches. The CDR3 extends over 18 amino acids. Germline-derived CDR1 and CDR2 are MDHEN and SYDVKM. This chain's CDR3 is CASSLPTLAGISAYEQYF. The DNA of the CDR3 is TGTGCCAGCAGTTTACCCACGCTAGCGGGGATATCCGCCTACGAGCAGTACTTC.

This rearrangement joins TRBV9 to TRBJ2-7; D is perhaps TRBD2 (5 bases). CDR1 and CDR2 from the germline V gene are SGDLS and YYNGEE. CDR3 size: 15 residues. The ends were cut back, 4 bases at V and 1 base at J, with 15 bases in the middle. Here the CDR3 reads CASSLKERYSYEQYF. DNA for the CDR3: TGTGCCAGCAGCCTAAAGGAGCGGTATTCCTACGAGCAGTACTTC.

This sequence joins TRBV6-4 and TRBJ1-1; D perhaps matches TRBD1 (5 bases). CDR3 length: 13 residues. Germline V gene lookup returns CDR1 MRHNA and CDR2 SNTAGT. V lost 6 bases to trimming and J lost 1 base, with 9 bases between them. The CDR3 DNA follows: TGTGCCAGCAGCGCGACAGCGAACACTGAAGCTTTCTTT. Amino acid sequence: CASSATANTEAFF.

CDR3 DNA sequence: TGTGCCAGCAGCTTAAATAGCGGCAGCTCCTACAATGAGCAGTTCTTC. Residues: CASSLNSGSSYNEQFF. The chain combines TRBV7-3 with TRBJ2-1; the D gene is possibly TRBD2 (6 bases). CDR3 size: 16 residues. Trimming removed 1 base from V and 0 bases from J, with 10 bases in between. Germline CDR1 reads SGHTA; CDR2 reads FQGTGA.

The rearrangement joins TRBV6-1 to TRBJ2-3; 7 nucleotides align to TRBD2. The germline V gene encodes CDR1 MNHNS and CDR2 SASEGT. The CDR3 totals 18 residues. J was trimmed by 2 bases and V by 3 bases; bases with no gene match: 14. CDR3 sequence reads: CASSEGGSWTHFTDTQYF. The CDR3 DNA sequence: TGTGCCAGCAGTGAGGGAGGGTCGTGGACACACTTCACAGATACGCAGTATTTT.

The rearrangement links TRBV27 to TRBJ2-3; 10 bases map to TRBD2. Per germline, CDR1 MNHEY and CDR2 SMNVEV (reference sequence). The J segment lost 2 bases and the V segment lost 5 bases, leaving 4 bases of the junction unmatched. The CDR3 consists of 15 residues. The CDR3 coding sequence is TGTGCCAGCAGTCCTAGCGGGAGAATCACAGATACGCAGTATTTT. Encoded protein: CASSPSGRITDTQYF.

This clone was counted once. The chain uses TRBV12-3 or TRBV12-4 and TRBJ1-1, with D hard to call. The CDR3 has 11 amino acids. V was cut by 6 bases and J by 7 bases, with 9 bases left in between. The CDR3 here is CASSSFFEAFF. The CDR3 DNA reads TGTGCCAGCAGCTCCTTCTTTGAAGCTTTCTTT.